This passage covers 3 T cell receptor beta chains from one sample sequenced in a study of T cells after posttransplantation cyclophosphamide. Assay: immunoSEQ multiplex PCR; the TCRdb copy retains only in-frame clones and omits some. Listed for the sample are tens of thousands of clones, none seen a single time. Input material: PBMCs. All receptors derive from a man aged 35 to 55 in good health, CMV-negative, and a related stem cell transplant donor.

This clone has a count of ten or more. This chain uses TRBV7-8 with TRBJ2-1, with 8 bases that match TRBD2. J gave up 7 bases and V 5 bases, and 7 bases lay outside the gene matches. The length of the CDR3 is 14 residues. Germline V CDR1 and CDR2: SGHVS, FQNEAQ. In DNA form, the CDR3 reads TGTGCCAGCAGCGGTCAGCGGGAGTTAAATGAGCAGTTCTTC. It translates to CASSGQRELNEQFF.

This clone was recorded at least ten times. The chain combines TRBV9 with TRBJ1-3; D unresolved. Germline loops: CDR1 SGDLS, CDR2 YYNGEE. V lost 1 base and J 0 bases, leaving 11 bases between the germline ends. CDR3 size: 16 residues. CDR3 sequence reads: CASSVKVGNSGNTIYF. For the CDR3, the DNA is TGTGCCAGCAGCGTAAAAGTCGGGAACTCTGGAAACACCATATATTTT. The whole variable domain, remainder taken from reference TRBV9 and TRBJ1-3, is DSGVTQTPKHLITATGQRVTLRCSPRSGDLSVYWYQQSLDQGLQFLIQYYNGEERAKGNILERFSAQQFPDLHSELNLSSLELGDSALYFCASSVKVGNSGNTIYFGEGSWLTVV.

This clone was seen at least ten times. The J gene is TRBJ1-1, the V gene TRBV7-9; 8 bases agree with TRBD1. The CDR3 has 18 residues. The germline V gene encodes CDR1 SEHNR and CDR2 FQNEAQ (reference sequence). The junction had 16 bases not matched to a gene; V was cut back by 5 bases and J by 2 bases. CDR3 coding DNA: TGTGCCAGCAGCACTAGATCTTCAGGGGGCGCATTCAACACTGAAGCTTTCTTT. Its translation is CASSTRSSGGAFNTEAFF.